This passage covers 10 T cell receptor beta chains from one sample sequenced in a study of blood T cell repertoires in COVID-19. Repertoires were generated with immunoSEQ multiplex PCR, while TCRdb's copy carries only in-frame clones and drops some. Of roughly 200,000 clones in the sample, 70% to 90% were seen once. Material: peripheral blood. The receptors were sampled from a man in his sixties with acute or convalescent COVID-19.

V usage is TRBV5-1 and J usage is TRBJ2-3; 7 bases are a match to TRBD2. The germline V gene encodes CDR1 SGHRS and CDR2 YFSETQ. J was trimmed by 6 bases and V by 0 bases; bases with no gene match: 4. This CDR3 contains 14 residues. The CDR3 DNA reads TGCGCCAGCAGCTTGGGGGCGGGAGAGGATACGCAGTATTTT. Translation: CASSLGAGEDTQYF.

This clone appeared once. The V call is TRBV15, the J call TRBJ2-5; 10 bases are a match to TRBD2. Germline V gene lookup returns CDR1 LNHNV and CDR2 YYDKDF (reference sequence). The V gene end was trimmed by 0 bases and the J gene end by 4 bases; junction bases not matched to a gene: 2. This CDR3 spans 15 amino acids. DNA for the CDR3: TGTGCCACCAGCAGAGAACTAGCGGGAATAGAGACCCAGTACTTC. Translating it yields CATSRELAGIETQYF.

The V gene is TRBV28, the J gene TRBJ2-7; 8 nucleotides line up with TRBD1. The germline V gene encodes CDR1 MDHEN and CDR2 SYDVKM. Unmatched junction bases numbered 8, after V lost 5 bases and J lost 2 bases. There are 15 residues in the CDR3. CDR3 protein: CASSPRDRYTYEQYF. In DNA, the CDR3 is TGTGCCAGCAGTCCCCGGGACAGGTACACCTACGAGCAGTACTTC. Full variable domain (outside the CDR3, taken from reference TRBV28 and TRBJ2-7): DVKVTQSSRYLVKRTGEKVFLECVQDMDHENMFWYRQDPGLGLRLIYFSYDVKMKEKGDIPEGYSVSREKKERFSLILESASTNQTSMYLCASSPRDRYTYEQYFGPGTRLTVT.

J is TRBJ1-1 and V is TRBV3-1 (or the pseudogene TRBV3-2), with D possibly matching TRBD1 (6 bases). This CDR3 is 15 amino acids long. The germline V and J ends were trimmed by 1 base and 8 bases, with 17 bases remaining between them. Per germline, CDR1 LGHDT and CDR2 YNNKEL (reference sequence). As DNA, the CDR3 is TGTGCCAGCAGCCAAGTCTGGCAGGGGAAGGGGGAAGCTTTCTTT. Amino acids: CASSQVWQGKGEAFF.

This chain links TRBV5-8 with TRBJ2-3; no reliable D call. Trimming took off 4 bases at V and 1 base at J, with 16 bases between the two ends. The CDR3 loop spans 16 amino acids. The germline V gene has CDR1 SGHTS and CDR2 YDEGEE. The CDR3 DNA reads TGTGCCAGCAGCCACCTTGTGGGCGATGGCACAGATACGCAGTATTTT. Its translation is CASSHLVGDGTDTQYF.

The CDR3 reads CASSPGLRGSNQPQHF. The CDR3 coding sequence is TGTGCCAGCAGTCCAGGCCTCAGGGGGAGCAATCAGCCCCAGCATTTT. This chain joins TRBV28 and TRBJ1-5, with 7 positions matching TRBD1. V was pared by 5 bases and J by 1 base, with 8 bases of the junction left unmatched. CDR1 and CDR2 (germline): MDHEN, SYDVKM. The CDR3 has 16 residues.

This sequence joins TRBV27 and TRBJ2-3; D possibly corresponds to TRBD2 (6 bases). V was shortened by 5 bases and J by 3 bases, with 15 bases between the two germline ends. The V gene's germline CDR1 is MNHEY and CDR2 SMNVEV (reference sequence). The CDR3 runs 15 residues. The DNA of the CDR3 is TGTGCCAGCAGTCGGGACTCGTGGAGGACAGATACGCAGTATTTT. Its translation: CASSRDSWRTDTQYF.

The chain recombines TRBV2 with TRBJ1-2; D is ambiguous. Trimming took 3 bases from V and 7 from J, leaving 12 bases between them. Germline CDR1 reads SNHLY; CDR2 reads FYNNEI. The CDR3 is 13 amino acids. The CDR3 is CASSEWTRGGYTF. Written as DNA, the CDR3 is TGTGCCAGCAGTGAGTGGACTCGGGGTGGCTACACCTTC. Variable domain in full (rest from reference TRBV2 and TRBJ1-2): EPEVTQTPSHQVTQMGQEVILRCVPISNHLYFYWYRQILGQKVEFLVSFYNNEISEKSEIFDDQFSVERPDGSNFTLKIRSTKLEDSAMYFCASSEWTRGGYTFGSGTRLTVV.

This chain joins TRBV9 and TRBJ1-3, with TRBD1 as a possible D gene (6 bases). V was trimmed by 0 bases and J by 0 bases, leaving 10 bases between them. The CDR3 extends over 16 amino acids. Germline-derived CDR1 and CDR2 are SGDLS and YYNGEE. The DNA of the CDR3 is TGTGCCAGCAGCGTAGCTGGACAGCTCTCTGGAAACACCATATATTTT. This translates into CASSVAGQLSGNTIYF. The full variable domain, completed using reference TRBV9 and TRBJ1-3, is DSGVTQTPKHLITATGQRVTLRCSPRSGDLSVYWYQQSLDQGLQFLIQYYNGEERAKGNILERFSAQQFPDLHSELNLSSLELGDSALYFCASSVAGQLSGNTIYFGEGSWLTVV.

The chain combines TRBV27 with TRBJ2-5; 11 bases map to TRBD2. Germline V gene sequence: CDR1 MNHEY, CDR2 SMNVEV (reference sequence). V lost 5 bases and J lost 5; bases outside the gene matches: 4. The CDR3 totals 14 residues. This CDR3 is CASSLTSGTETQYF. As DNA, the CDR3 is TGTGCCAGCAGTCTGACTAGCGGGACTGAGACCCAGTACTTC.